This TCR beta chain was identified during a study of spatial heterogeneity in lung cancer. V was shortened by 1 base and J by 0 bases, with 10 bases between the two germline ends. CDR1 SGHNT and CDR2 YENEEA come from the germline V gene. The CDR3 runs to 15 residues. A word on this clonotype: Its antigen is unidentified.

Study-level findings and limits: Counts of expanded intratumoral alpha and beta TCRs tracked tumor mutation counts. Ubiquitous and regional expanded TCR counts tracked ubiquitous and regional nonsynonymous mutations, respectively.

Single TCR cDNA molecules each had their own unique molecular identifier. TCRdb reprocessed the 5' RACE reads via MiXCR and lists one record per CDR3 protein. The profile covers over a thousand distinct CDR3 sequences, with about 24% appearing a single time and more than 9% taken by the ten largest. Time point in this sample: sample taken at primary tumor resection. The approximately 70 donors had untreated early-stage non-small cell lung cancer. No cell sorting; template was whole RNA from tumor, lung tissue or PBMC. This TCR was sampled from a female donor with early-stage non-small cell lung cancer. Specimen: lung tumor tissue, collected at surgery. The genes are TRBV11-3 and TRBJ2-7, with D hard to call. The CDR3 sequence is CASSLVIADSYEQYF. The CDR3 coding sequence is TGTGCCAGCAGCTTAGTGATCGCCGACTCCTACGAGCAGTACTTC.